This TCR beta chain was observed in a study of siplizumab effects on memory and regulatory T cells. With respect to this clone: Antigen unknown.

V shed 2 bases and J shed 6 bases, with 11 bases lying between them. There are 13 residues in the CDR3. Germline CDR1 reads SEHNR; CDR2 reads FQNEAQ (reference sequence). Method: immunoSEQ multiplex PCR; TCRdb's copy keeps in-frame clones and lacks some. Altogether 90,000 to 130,000 clones are present, 80% to 95% being singletons, with the ten largest covering approximately 1.2%. Regarding the study as a whole: In controls, approximately 28% of mappable alloreactive CD4+ clones were Treg-derived on average, versus about 65% with siplizumab. Naive T cells, seemingly more diverse than memory cells, seemed major alloresponse contributors. Of the alloreactive clones, only a minor fraction mapped to unstimulated subsets.

The rearrangement uses TRBV7-9 and TRBJ2-7; D remains ambiguous. The source of this sequence is a human donor in good health. The sample consisted of CD4+ T cells sorted from blood. The CDR3 is CASSLISPLEQYF. The CDR3 DNA reads as TGTGCCAGCAGCTTAATCTCGCCCCTCGAGCAGTACTTC.